The rows below give T cell receptor beta chains drawn from one sample of a study of T cell repertoires in cytomegalovirus infection. These TCRs are of unknown antigen specificity. Using its own MiXCR run on the reads, TCRdb lists one record per CDR3 protein. The data show a few hundred thousand distinct CDR3 sequences, 35% to 50% seen once. The material sequenced was cultured PBMCs, taken from culture after CMV antigen stimulation. These receptors all come from a human donor in good health (CMV status not recorded). Some clones in this sample may be carry-over from other donors' samples. Both conserved end residues are part of each CDR3. D genes are given only for firm matches. Size is omitted from some rows. Given values are once, few, many or a class for expanded clones.

>TRBD1|TRBV6-1|few|TRBJ1-2
TGTGCCAGCAGTGAAGCACTGACAGGGAACTATGGCTACACCTTC
CASSEALTGNYGYTF
>NA|TRBV7-8|few|TRBJ2-5
TGTGCCAGCAGCTTAGCGCCCCCTACTAGCCTGGAGACCCAGTACTTC
CASSLAPPTSLETQYF
>TRBD2|TRBV5-1|NA|TRBJ2-1
TGCGCCAGCAGAGGCCCTAGCGGGGGCTCCTACAATGAGCAGTTCTTC
CASRGPSGGSYNEQFF
>NA|TRBV7-9|NA|TRBJ1-1
TGTGCCAGCAACGACTACACTGAAGCTTTCTTT
CASNDYTEAFF
>TRBD1|TRBV15|NA|TRBJ2-1
TGTGCCACCAGCACCGGGACAGGGAGCTACAATGAGCAGTTCTTC
CATSTGTGSYNEQFF
>NA|TRBV7-8|NA|TRBJ1-1
TGTGCCAGCAGCCCACAGGGCATGAGCACTGAAGCTTTCTTT
CASSPQGMSTEAFF
>NA|TRBV20-1|few|TRBJ2-7
TGCAGTGCTAGAGTCCTTAGCTCCTACGAGCAGTACTTC
CSARVLSSYEQYF
>NA|TRBV28|few|TRBJ2-1
TGTGCCAGCAGTCCATCGGGCGGGGCAGATGAGCAGTTCTTC
CASSPSGGADEQFF
>NA|TRBV20-1|NA|TRBJ2-4
TGCAGTGCTAGAGATCTGGAGGGAAGGGCCAAAAACATTCAGTACTTC
CSARDLEGRAKNIQYF
>NA|TRBV19|once|TRBJ2-5
TGTGCCAGTAGTATAGCCCTCCAAGAGACCCAGTACTTC
CASSIALQETQYF
>NA|TRBV20-1|NA|TRBJ1-2
TGCAGTGCCTCTGACCCGGGGGTTAGTAGCTATGGCTACACCTTC
CSASDPGVSSYGYTF
>NA|TRBV27|NA|TRBJ1-3
TGTGCCAGTCAGGGGTCGTCTGGAAACACCATATATTTT
CASQGSSGNTIYF
>NA|TRBV5-1|NA|TRBJ2-5
TGCGCCAGCAGCATTGGTGGGGGGCTCCAAGAGACCCAGTACTTC
CASSIGGGLQETQYF
>NA|TRBV7-9|NA|TRBJ1-6
TGTGCCAGCAGCGGAACAGGGAGCTCCTATAATTCACCCCTCCACTTT
CASSGTGSSYNSPLHF
>NA|TRBV12-3/TRBV12-4|few|TRBJ1-3
TGTGCCAGCAGTTTTCACAGCAACTCTGGAAACACCATATATTTT
CASSFHSNSGNTIYF
>NA|TRBV7-6|NA|TRBJ2-7
TGTGCCAGCAGCTTAGACAAGGGCCACTACGAGCAGTACTTC
CASSLDKGHYEQYF
>TRBD1|TRBV7-8|NA|TRBJ2-1
TGTGCCAGCAGCATTGGACAGGGAAGGAGCTACAATGAGCAGTTCTTC
CASSIGQGRSYNEQFF
>TRBD1|TRBV12-3/TRBV12-4|NA|TRBJ1-6
TGTGCCAGCTCGGAGACAGGGTTAAGTTCACCCCTCCACTTT
CASSETGLSSPLHF
>NA|TRBV7-2|NA|TRBJ2-3
TGTGCCAGCACCCCACCCCGGGGGCTAGGCTATACGCAGTATTTT
CASTPPRGLGYTQYF
>NA|TRBV7-8|many|TRBJ1-2
TGTGCCAGCAGCTTAACGGCAGCAAATAACTATGGCTACACCTTC
CASSLTAANNYGYTF
>NA|TRBV6-5|NA|TRBJ2-5
TGTGCCAGCAGTTACGGGGTAAAAGTAGAGACCCAGTACTTC
CASSYGVKVETQYF
>NA|TRBV4-1|once|TRBJ1-2
TGCGCCAGCAGCCATGAACCCCAGGGGAAGCGCGGCTACACCTTC
CASSHEPQGKRGYTF
>NA|TRBV7-2|few|TRBJ2-7
TGTGCCAGCAGCTCAAGCGGGGGGACAGGCTCCTACGAGCAGTACTTC
CASSSSGGTGSYEQYF
>NA|TRBV11-2|few|TRBJ2-5
TGTGCCAGCAGCGGTGGAGTGGCCTACACGGAGACCCAGTACTTC
CASSGGVAYTETQYF
>NA|TRBV6-1|NA|TRBJ1-4
TGTGCCAGCAGCCGGAGCACAGGGAGGCTTAGAGAAAAACTGTTTTTT
CASSRSTGRLREKLFF
>NA|TRBV2|few|TRBJ1-1
TGTGCCAGCAGTAAGGTAGTGGGCACTGAAGCTTTCTTT
CASSKVVGTEAFF
>NA|TRBV6-1|NA|TRBJ2-1
TGTGCCAGCAGTCGCAGCGACTTCCTGTCCTACAATGAGCAGTTCTTC
CASSRSDFLSYNEQFF
>NA|TRBV7-2|NA|TRBJ1-1
TGTGCCAGCAGCTTAACGCAAGTGAACGCTGAAGCTTTCTTT
CASSLTQVNAEAFF
>NA|TRBV7-2|many|TRBJ2-5
TGTGCCAGCAGCGAGGACTGGTCCCAAGAGACCCAGTACTTC
CASSEDWSQETQYF
>TRBD1|TRBV7-4|NA|TRBJ2-7
TGTGCCAGCAGCTTAGAAGGGGGCAGGGGGCGCGTGTACTTC
CASSLEGGRGRVYF
>TRBD1|TRBV7-8|few|TRBJ1-5
TGTGCCAGCAGCTCACGGAGGGGGCGGCAGACCCAGCATTTT
CASSSRRGRQTQHF
>NA|TRBV19|NA|TRBJ1-4
TGTGCCAGTAGGTTAACAGGAAATAATGAAAAACTGTTTTTT
CASRLTGNNEKLFF
>TRBD2|TRBV20-1|NA|TRBJ2-5
TGCAGTGCTAGAGATCCAGCGGGAGGGTCAGTGGGAGAGACCCAGTACTTC
CSARDPAGGSVGETQYF
>TRBD2|TRBV7-2|NA|TRBJ2-2
TGTGCCAGCAGCTTAGTAGCTTTCGCTAGCGGGGTCCGCCCTAACACCGGGGAGCTGTTTTTT
CASSLVAFASGVRPNTGELFF
>NA|TRBV29-1|NA|TRBJ2-1
TGCAGCCAATCAGAAAGGGTTTACAATGAGCAGTTCTTC
CSQSERVYNEQFF
>TRBD2|TRBV7-2|NA|TRBJ2-7
TGTGCCAGCAGCTCCACCACAACTCTAGCGGGGCACGAGCAGTACTTC
CASSSTTTLAGHEQYF
>NA|TRBV7-2|many|TRBJ2-1
TGTGCCAGCAGCTTAGATGAGGGAAGAGAGCAGTTCTTC
CASSLDEGREQFF
>TRBD2|TRBV7-6|NA|TRBJ2-7
TGTGCCAGCAGCCAGGGAGTTAGCGGGAGGTTCTACGAGCAGTACTTC
CASSQGVSGRFYEQYF
>TRBD2|TRBV12-3/TRBV12-4|NA|TRBJ2-1
TGTGCCAGCAGTTTCTCGGTAGCGGGAGCGGGTGAGCAGTTCTTC
CASSFSVAGAGEQFF
>NA|TRBV5-3|few|TRBJ1-4
TGTGCCAGAAGCTTTCGACAGACGACTAATGAAAAACTGTTTTTT
CARSFRQTTNEKLFF
>NA|TRBV12-3/TRBV12-4|NA|TRBJ1-2
TGTGCCAGCAGTTTGGTCCAGGTCCACGGCTACACCTTC
CASSLVQVHGYTF
>NA|TRBV12-3/TRBV12-4|NA|TRBJ2-5
TGTGCCAGCAGTTTTGGGGCGGGGGAGACCCAGTACTTC
CASSFGAGETQYF
>NA|TRBV5-1|NA|TRBJ1-4
TGCGCCAGCAGCTCGGGGACGTTTAATGAAAAACTGTTTTTT
CASSSGTFNEKLFF
>NA|TRBV28|NA|TRBJ2-5
TGTGCCACCGCCATCGTAACGGGGCAAGAGACCCAGTACTTC
CATAIVTGQETQYF
>NA|TRBV7-2|NA|TRBJ1-2
TGTGCCAGCAGCTTAGATGGACCCCCGTCTAACTATGGCTACACCTTC
CASSLDGPPSNYGYTF
>TRBD2|TRBV6-6|NA|TRBJ2-5
TGTGCCAGCAGTGAGCCTAGGGTAGCGGGGGGGCCGAGGCAAGAGACCCAGTACTTC
CASSEPRVAGGPRQETQYF
>NA|TRBV7-2|few|TRBJ2-3
TGTGCCAGCAGCTTAGCCCCGCCGGCTCCCGAGGGAACAGATACGCAGTATTTT
CASSLAPPAPEGTDTQYF
>NA|TRBV12-3/TRBV12-4|few|TRBJ1-4
TGTGCCAGCAGTTTGATGGCTAACAATGAAAAACTGTTTTTT
CASSLMANNEKLFF
>TRBD1|TRBV10-3|NA|TRBJ2-1
TGTGCCATCACTCCCGGGACAGGCCACAATGAGCAGTTCTTC
CAITPGTGHNEQFF
>TRBD2|TRBV6-8|NA|TRBJ2-1
TGTGCCAGCAGTAACAGGCTAGCGGGAGGAAGTGAGCAGTTCTTC
CASSNRLAGGSEQFF
>NA|TRBV12-3/TRBV12-4|NA|TRBJ1-1
TGTGCCAGCAGTTTTGAGGACGGTGAAGCTTTCTTT
CASSFEDGEAFF
>NA|TRBV4-3|few|TRBJ2-5
TGCGCCAGCAGCCAAGATGGTGTGGAGGGCGAGCCCCAGTACTTC
CASSQDGVEGEPQYF
>TRBD1|TRBV12-3/TRBV12-4|many|TRBJ2-5
TGTGCCAGCAGCGACAGGGTGAAGAAGACCCAGTACTTC
CASSDRVKKTQYF
>TRBD1|TRBV7-2|NA|TRBJ1-4
TGTGCCAGCAGCCCCCGACAGGGGAGGACTGAAAAACTGTTTTTT
CASSPRQGRTEKLFF
>TRBD1|TRBV18|few|TRBJ1-5
TGTGCCAGCTCACTGCACAGGGGGAATCAGCCCCAGCATTTT
CASSLHRGNQPQHF
>TRBD1|TRBV18|NA|TRBJ2-7
TGTGCCAGCTCACCACCGTGGAGTCGGGACAGAGGCGACGAGCAGTACTTC
CASSPPWSRDRGDEQYF
>NA|TRBV6-1|few|TRBJ1-1
TGTGCCAGCAGTCGACAGGCGGCGAACACTGAAGCTTTCTTT
CASSRQAANTEAFF
>NA|TRBV5-1|NA|TRBJ1-5
TGCGCCAGCAGCTTGGAGGGGTGGGGGCCCCAGCATTTT
CASSLEGWGPQHF
>TRBD1|TRBV6-6|NA|TRBJ2-3
TGTGCCAGCAGTTACACCGGGACAGGGGGGGCAGATACGCAGTATTTT
CASSYTGTGGADTQYF
>NA|TRBV12-3/TRBV12-4|many|TRBJ1-2
TGTGCCAGCAGTTTAGGCCCCGGAGGGGTACCCTATGGCTACACCTTC
CASSLGPGGVPYGYTF